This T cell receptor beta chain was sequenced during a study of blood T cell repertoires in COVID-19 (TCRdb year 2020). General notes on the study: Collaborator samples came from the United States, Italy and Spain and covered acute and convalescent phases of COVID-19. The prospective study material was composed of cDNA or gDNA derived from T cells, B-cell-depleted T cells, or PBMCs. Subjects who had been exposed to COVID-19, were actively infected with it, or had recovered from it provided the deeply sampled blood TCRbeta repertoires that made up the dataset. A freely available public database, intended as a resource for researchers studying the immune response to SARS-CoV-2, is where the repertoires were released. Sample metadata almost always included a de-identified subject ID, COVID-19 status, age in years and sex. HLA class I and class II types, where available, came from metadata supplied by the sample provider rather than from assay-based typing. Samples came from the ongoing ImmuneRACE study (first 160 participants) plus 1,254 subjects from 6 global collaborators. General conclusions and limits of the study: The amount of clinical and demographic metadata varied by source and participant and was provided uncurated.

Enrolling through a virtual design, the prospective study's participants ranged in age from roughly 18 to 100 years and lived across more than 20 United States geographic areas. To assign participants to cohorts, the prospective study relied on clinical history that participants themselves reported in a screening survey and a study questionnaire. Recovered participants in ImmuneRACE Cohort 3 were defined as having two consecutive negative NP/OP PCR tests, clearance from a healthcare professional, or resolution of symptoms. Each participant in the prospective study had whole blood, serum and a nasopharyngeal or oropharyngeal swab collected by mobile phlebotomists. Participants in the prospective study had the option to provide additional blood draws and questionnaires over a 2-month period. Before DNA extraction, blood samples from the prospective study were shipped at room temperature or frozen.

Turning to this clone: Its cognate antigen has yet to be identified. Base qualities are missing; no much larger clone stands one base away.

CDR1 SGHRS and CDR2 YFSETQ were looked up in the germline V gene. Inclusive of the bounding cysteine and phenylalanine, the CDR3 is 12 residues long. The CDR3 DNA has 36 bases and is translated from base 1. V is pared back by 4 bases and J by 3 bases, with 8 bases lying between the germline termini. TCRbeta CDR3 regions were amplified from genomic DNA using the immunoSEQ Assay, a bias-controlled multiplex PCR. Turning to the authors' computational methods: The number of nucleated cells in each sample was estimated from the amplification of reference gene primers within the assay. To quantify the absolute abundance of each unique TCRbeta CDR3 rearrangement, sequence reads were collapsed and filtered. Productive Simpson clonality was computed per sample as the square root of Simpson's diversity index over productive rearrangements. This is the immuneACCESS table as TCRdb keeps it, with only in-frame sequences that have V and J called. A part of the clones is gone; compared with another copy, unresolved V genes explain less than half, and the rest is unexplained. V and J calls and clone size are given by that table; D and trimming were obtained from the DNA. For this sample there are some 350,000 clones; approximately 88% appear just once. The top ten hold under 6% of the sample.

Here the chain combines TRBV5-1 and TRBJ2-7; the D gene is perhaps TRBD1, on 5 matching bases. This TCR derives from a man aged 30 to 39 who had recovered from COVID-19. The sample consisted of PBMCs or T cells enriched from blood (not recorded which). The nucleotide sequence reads TGCGCCAGCAGCCCAGACAGCTACGAGCAGTACTTC. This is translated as CASSPDSYEQYF.